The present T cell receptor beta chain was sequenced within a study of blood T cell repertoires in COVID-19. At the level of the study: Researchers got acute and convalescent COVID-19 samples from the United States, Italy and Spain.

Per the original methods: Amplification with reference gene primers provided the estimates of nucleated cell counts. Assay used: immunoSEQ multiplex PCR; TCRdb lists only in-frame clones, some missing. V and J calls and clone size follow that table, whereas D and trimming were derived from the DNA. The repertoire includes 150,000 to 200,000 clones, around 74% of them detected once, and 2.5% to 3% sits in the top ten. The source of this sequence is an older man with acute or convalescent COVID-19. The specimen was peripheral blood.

The DNA for the CDR3 is TGTGCCAGCAGTCCCGACAGTCTCTATGGCTACACCTTC. Its translation: CASSPDSLYGYTF. The chain links TRBV6-5 to TRBJ1-2, with TRBD1 as a possible D gene (5 bases). This CDR3 region has 13 residues. CDR1 is MNHEY and CDR2 is SVGAGI in the germline V gene. The ends were cut back, 5 bases at V and 4 bases at J, with 11 bases in the middle.